The text below deals with one TCR beta chain. Enrolment of Seattle patients took place during active infection, and they were followed longitudinally. This record belongs to a study of blood T cell repertoires in COVID-19. About the research overall: Spain, Italy and the United States supplied samples that represented acute and convalescent COVID-19.

Per germline, CDR1 SEHNR and CDR2 FQNEAQ (reference sequence). The CDR3 consists of 14 residues. The ends were cut back, 5 bases at V and 1 base at J, with 9 bases in the middle. Clones were read by immunoSEQ multiplex PCR, and TCRdb kept only the in-frame ones, dropping some. Among about 59,000 clones listed, approximately 80% were seen once. This receptor was obtained from a man in his sixties with COVID-19, enrolled during active disease. The sequencing sample was made of peripheral blood. This chain connects TRBV7-9 to TRBJ1-5, with a weak D call TRBD1 (5 bases). The chain's CDR3 is CASSRRGSNQPQHF. CDR3 coding DNA: TGTGCCAGCAGCAGACGGGGGAGCAATCAGCCCCAGCATTTT.